This TCR beta chain originates from a study of blood T cell repertoires in COVID-19. Background on the study: Researchers got acute and convalescent COVID-19 samples from the United States, Italy and Spain. From T cells, B-cell-depleted T cells, or PBMCs came the material, which was cDNA or gDNA.

V lost 8 bases and J lost 6, with 17 bases in between. The CDR3 consists of 14 residues. Original data processing: Estimation of nucleated cell counts relied on the amplification of reference gene primers. The assay was immunoSEQ multiplex PCR, and TCRdb's table has in-frame clones only and misses some. V, J and clone size derive from that table, while D and trimming were established from the DNA sequence. This sample has roughly 49,000 clones; under 70% occur once, and the top ten carry approximately 9%. The source material was peripheral blood. The sequence was collected from a woman aged 70-85 years with acute or convalescent COVID-19. V usage is TRBV23-1 and J usage is TRBJ2-4; perhaps TRBD2 as D (6 bases). TRBV23-1 is an ORF; its function is uncertain. The CDR3 DNA follows: TGCGCCAGCGGTTCACGCGGAGGGCCAAACATTCAGTACTTC. Translation: CASGSRGGPNIQYF.